Below, 6 T cell receptor beta chains from the same sample are listed, as sequenced in a study of blood T cell repertoires in COVID-19. The method was immunoSEQ multiplex PCR; TCRdb's version includes in-frame clones alone and lacks a portion of them. The sample has around 190,000 clones, 85% to 90% seen once. Material: peripheral blood. All receptors derive from a man between 18 and 29 years old with active or convalescent COVID-19.

The chain carries TRBV25-1 and TRBJ1-1; unclear D gene. From germline, CDR1 is MGHDK and CDR2 SYGVNS. This CDR3 region has 12 residues. Trimming took off 1 base at V and 11 bases at J, with 11 bases between the two ends. The CDR3 DNA reads as TGTGCCAGCAGTGAATTAGCCGCCGGGGCTTTCTTT. The encoded protein is CASSELAAGAFF.

The chain links TRBV29-1 to TRBJ2-1; 10 bases line up with TRBD2. CDR1 and CDR2 (germline): SQVTM, ANQGSEA. V was clipped by 0 bases and J by 7 bases; unmatched bases: 3. The CDR3 extends over 14 amino acids. The CDR3 reads CSVEDPSGSNEQFF. In DNA form, the CDR3 reads TGCAGCGTTGAAGATCCTAGCGGGAGTAATGAGCAGTTCTTC.

The chain recombines TRBV4-1 with TRBJ2-1; 7 bases are a match to TRBD2. Germline assignment: CDR1 MGHRA and CDR2 YSYEKL. V shed 3 bases, J shed 4 bases, and the junction held 9 bases outside the gene matches. The CDR3 length is 16 residues. Here the CDR3 DNA reads TGCGCCAGCAGCCACCCCGGGACTACGAGATACAATGAGCAGTTCTTC. Translating it yields CASSHPGTTRYNEQFF.

The chain recombines TRBV13 with TRBJ2-5; 7 bases are a match to TRBD2. Germline CDR1 PRHDT, CDR2 FYEKMQ (reference sequence). The V segment lost 4 bases and the J segment 2 bases; nucleotides outside the gene matches: 13. The CDR3 contains 17 residues. In nucleotides, the CDR3 is TGTGCCAGCAGCTCACAGACTAGCCTCCTCAGGCAAGAGACCCAGTACTTC. Protein product: CASSSQTSLLRQETQYF.

V is TRBV6-6 and J is TRBJ1-3, with 8 nucleotides matching TRBD1. From germline, CDR1 is MNHNY and CDR2 SVGAGI (reference sequence). This CDR3 spans 15 amino acids. The V segment lost 2 bases and the J segment 0 bases; nucleotides outside the gene matches: 0. The chain's CDR3 is CASSYGQGSGNTIYF. CDR3 sequence (DNA): TGTGCCAGCAGTTACGGACAGGGCTCTGGAAACACCATATATTTT.

This rearrangement joins TRBV28 to TRBJ1-4; D gene ambiguous. Germline CDR1 is MDHEN and CDR2 is SYDVKM. The CDR3 sequence is 15 residues long. Trimming took 7 bases from V and 7 from J, leaving 19 bases between them. The CDR3, as DNA: TGTGCCAGCACCCCCGGCCCCCTCCGGGGTGAAAAACTGTTTTTT. This sequence encodes CASTPGPLRGEKLFF.